One sample yielded the 7 T cell receptor beta chains listed below, sequenced in a study of T-cell memory formation after mild COVID-19. TCRdb ran MiXCR on the 5' RACE reads and lists one entry per CDR3 protein. This sample carries roughly 170,000 distinct CDR3 sequences, around a sixth of them seen once, and the ten largest clones take 3% to 4%. Source material: PBMCs or a T cell subset sorted from them (not recorded which). The receptors here all came from a young man who had mild COVID-19 (a few samples of this study predate the infection). Cell type and time point are not known.

This clonotype has more than one count but fewer than ten. The chain uses TRBV10-3 and TRBJ2-5; no firm D call. V lost 6 bases, J lost 1 base, and 3 bases lay in between. The CDR3 has 11 amino acids. Germline CDR1 and CDR2: ENHRY and SYGVKD. The CDR3 reads CAIRSQETQYF. Here the CDR3 DNA reads TGTGCCATCAGGTCCCAAGAGACCCAGTACTTC.

The table lists this clonotype with a few counts. The chain links TRBV2 to TRBJ2-7; the D gene is possibly TRBD2 (7 bases). Between the trimmed V and J ends, which lost 7 bases and 3 bases, there was a span of 19 bases. CDR3 size: 15 residues. The germline V gene encodes CDR1 SNHLY and CDR2 FYNNEI. CDR3 loop: CASTKAGASDYEQYF. The CDR3 nucleotides are TGTGCCAGCACCAAGGCGGGGGCTTCTGACTACGAGCAGTACTTC.

This clonotype turned up a few times. The chain carries TRBV20-1 and TRBJ1-1, with D hard to call. CDR1 is DFQATT and CDR2 is SNEGSKA in the germline V gene (reference sequence). Trimming pared 5 bases from V and 5 bases from J, leaving 9 bases between. This CDR3 spans 11 amino acids. This chain's CDR3 is CSALPVTEAFF. The DNA of the CDR3 is TGCAGTGCTCTCCCGGTTACTGAAGCTTTCTTT.

V gene TRBV12-3 or TRBV12-4 combines with J gene TRBJ2-3; possibly TRBD2 for D (5 bases). Trimming left V 3 bases short and J 7 bases short, with 20 bases between. This CDR3 comprises 16 residues. CDR3 sequence reads: CASSFARVGVGNTQYF. CDR3 DNA sequence: TGTGCCAGCAGTTTCGCGAGGGTTGGGGTGGGGAATACGCAGTATTTT.

Worth noting for this clonotype: One end of the junction is discordant with germline, which a read error may explain. This chain links TRBV5-4 with TRBJ2-4; TRBD1 matches 12 bases. The CDR3 totals 14 residues. Per germline, CDR1 SGHNT and CDR2 YYREEE (reference sequence). CDR3 amino acids: CARSLGTGGRFQYF. CDR3 nucleotide sequence: TGTGCCCGCAGCCTAGGGACAGGGGGCCGCTTTCAGTACTTC.

This sequence joins TRBV7-9 and TRBJ1-1; D gene uncertain. CDR1 and CDR2 from the germline V gene are SEHNR and FQNEAQ (reference sequence). The CDR3 runs 11 residues. The V and J ends lost 8 bases and 7 bases respectively, with 11 bases between them. The CDR3 loop is CASSPPYEAFF. The CDR3 DNA is TGTGCCAGCTCCCCCCCTTATGAAGCTTTCTTT.

This clonotype was counted only a few times. The CDR3 reads CASSSGVARGDQETQYF. The DNA for the CDR3 is TGTGCCAGCTCATCCGGGGTTGCCCGGGGGGACCAAGAGACCCAGTACTTC. This chain connects TRBV18 to TRBJ2-5; 7 nucleotides agree with TRBD2. V was clipped by 5 bases and J by 0 bases; unmatched bases: 12. Germline loops: CDR1 KGHSH, CDR2 LQKENI. This CDR3 is built from 17 residues.